This T cell receptor (beta chain) is from a study of OX40 agonist ivuxolimab in advanced cancers. Study as a whole: Recorded diagnoses for dose-escalation patients were hepatocellular carcinoma, melanoma, renal cell or head and neck cancer.

Concerning this clone: What it recognizes is unknown.

Trimming removed 6 bases from V and 0 bases from J, with 6 bases in between. Looked up from germline, CDR1 is SQVTM and CDR2 is ANQGSEA. The CDR3 is 12 amino acids. Points from the study as a whole: Clones of CD4+ and CD8+ blood T cells grew by week 6 at doses of 0.1 to 3.0 mg/kg.

Sequencing was performed with immunoSEQ multiplex PCR; in TCRdb, only in-frame clones are kept and a portion is missing. Found here are 42,000 or so clones, approximately 78% of them singletons; the top ten hold roughly 2.5%. The chain combines TRBV29-1 with TRBJ1-3, with D unresolved. Specimen: CD4+ or CD8+ T cells sorted from blood, collected in a trial of the OX40 agonist ivuxolimab. This TCR was sampled from an adult with an advanced solid tumor such as melanoma, head and neck, liver or kidney cancer. CDR3 region: CSVQISGNTIYF. CDR3 bases: TGCAGCGTGCAGATCTCTGGAAACACCATATATTTT.